This T cell receptor (beta chain) comes out of a study of T cells after yellow fever vaccination. Deletions cut 5 bases from V and 8 bases from J, with 13 bases between. This CDR3 spans 13 amino acids. Germline V lookup: CDR1 SGHVS, CDR2 FQNEAQ. One entry per CDR3 protein results from TCRdb running MiXCR on the 5' RACE reads. The table has approximately 260,000 distinct CDR3 sequences, roughly 13% seen once. This clonotype was detected only a few times. The chain couples TRBV7-8 to TRBJ2-1; D is ambiguous. The source was CD4+ T cells sorted from PBMCs, collected 45 days after the yellow fever booster vaccination. The receptor's source is a man aged 25-45 years who received the YFV17D yellow fever vaccine. Here the CDR3 DNA reads TGTGCCAGCAGCGAGTTTTCGGTACATGAGCAGTTCTTC. This gives the protein CASSEFSVHEQFF.